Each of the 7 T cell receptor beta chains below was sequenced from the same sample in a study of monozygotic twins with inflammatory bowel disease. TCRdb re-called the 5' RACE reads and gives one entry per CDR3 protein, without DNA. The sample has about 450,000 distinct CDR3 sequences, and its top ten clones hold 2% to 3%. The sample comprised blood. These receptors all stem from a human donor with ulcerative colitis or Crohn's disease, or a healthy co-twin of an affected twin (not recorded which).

The CDR3 protein is CASSSNRARNEQFF. The chain is built from TRBV12-3 or TRBV12-4 and TRBJ2-1; lacking DNA, the TRBD1 call made by TCRdb goes unchecked. The CDR3 covers 14 residues.

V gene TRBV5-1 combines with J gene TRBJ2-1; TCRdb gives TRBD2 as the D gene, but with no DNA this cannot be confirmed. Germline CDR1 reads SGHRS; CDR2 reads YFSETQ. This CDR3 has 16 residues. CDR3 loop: CASSIELAGATNEQFF. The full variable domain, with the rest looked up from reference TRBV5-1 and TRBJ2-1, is KAGVTQTPRYLIKTRGQQVTLSCSPISGHRSVSWYQQTPGQGLQFLFEYFSETQRNKGNFPGRFSGRQFSNSRSEMNVSTLELGDSALYLCASSIELAGATNEQFFGPGTRLTVL.

The CDR3 reads CASSTLGSSYGYTF. The chain combines TRBV19 with TRBJ1-2. CDR1 is LNHDA and CDR2 is SQIVND in the germline V gene (reference sequence). This CDR3 region has 14 residues.

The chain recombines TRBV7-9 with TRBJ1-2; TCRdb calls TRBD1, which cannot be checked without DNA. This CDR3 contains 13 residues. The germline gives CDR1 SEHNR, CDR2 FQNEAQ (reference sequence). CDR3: CASSFGTGSGYTF.

The CDR3 loop reads CASRPPVRTSGRTPRPDTQYF. The V gene is TRBV12-2, the J gene TRBJ2-3; the TCRdb call, TRBD2, lacks DNA for checking. TRBV12-2 is given as a pseudogene. This CDR3 contains 21 residues.

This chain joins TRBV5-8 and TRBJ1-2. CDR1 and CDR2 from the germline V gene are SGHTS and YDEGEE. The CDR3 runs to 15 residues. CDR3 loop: CASSLIHEGRDGYTF.

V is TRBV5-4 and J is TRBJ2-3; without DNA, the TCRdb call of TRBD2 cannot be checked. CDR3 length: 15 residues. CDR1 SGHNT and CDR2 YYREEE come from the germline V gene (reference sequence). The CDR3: CASSSSGGRADTQYF. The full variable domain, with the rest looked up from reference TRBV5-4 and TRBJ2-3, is ETGVTQSPTHLIKTRGQQVTLRCSSQSGHNTVSWYQQALGQGPQFIFQYYREEENGRGNFPPRFSGLQFPNYSSELNVNALELDDSALYLCASSSSGGRADTQYFGPGTRLTVL.